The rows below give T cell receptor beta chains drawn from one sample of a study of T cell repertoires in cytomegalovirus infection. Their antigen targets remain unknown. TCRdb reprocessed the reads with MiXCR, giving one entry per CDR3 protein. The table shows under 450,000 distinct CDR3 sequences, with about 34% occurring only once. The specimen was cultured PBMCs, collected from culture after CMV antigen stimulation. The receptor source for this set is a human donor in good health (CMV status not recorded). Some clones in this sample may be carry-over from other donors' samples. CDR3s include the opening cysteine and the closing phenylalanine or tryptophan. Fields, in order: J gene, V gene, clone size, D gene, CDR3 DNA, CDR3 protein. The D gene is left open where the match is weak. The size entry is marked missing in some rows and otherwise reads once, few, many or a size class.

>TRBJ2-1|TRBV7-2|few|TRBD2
TGTGCCAGCAGCTTAGACGGTTCGCTAGCGGGAGTATCCTACAATGAGCAGTTCTTC
CASSLDGSLAGVSYNEQFF
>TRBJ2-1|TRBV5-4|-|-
TGTGCCAGCAGCTTGAGCTCTACCTACAATGAGCAGTTCTTC
CASSLSSTYNEQFF
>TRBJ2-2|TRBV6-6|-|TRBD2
TGTGCCAGCAAGTGGACCAGAGGACTAGCAAACACCGGGGAGCTGTTTTTT
CASKWTRGLANTGELFF
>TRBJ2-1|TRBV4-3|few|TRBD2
TGCGCCAGCAGCCAAGAGTTGGCGGGAGTGACCTACAATGAGCAGTTCTTC
CASSQELAGVTYNEQFF
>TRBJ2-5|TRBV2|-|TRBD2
TGTGCCAGCAGTGAACGGAGCGGGAGCGCCGTGGCCCAGTACTTC
CASSERSGSAVAQYF
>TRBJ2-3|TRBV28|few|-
TGTGCCAGCAGTTCCATCCGGGGAGGCACAGATACGCAGTATTTT
CASSSIRGGTDTQYF
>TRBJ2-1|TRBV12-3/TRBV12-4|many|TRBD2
TGTGCCAGCAGTCCCAGCGGGAGAGCGAATGAGCAGTTCTTC
CASSPSGRANEQFF
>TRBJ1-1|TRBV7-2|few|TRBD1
TGTGCCAGCAGCCCGGGACAGGGTGGCACTGAAGCTTTCTTT
CASSPGQGGTEAFF
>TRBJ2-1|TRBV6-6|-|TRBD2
TGTGCCAGCAGTTACGGTAGCGGGACTGTTAATGAGCAGTTCTTC
CASSYGSGTVNEQFF
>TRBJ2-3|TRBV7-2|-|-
TGTGCCAGCAGCTTAGTAGGGGAATATACGCAGTATTTT
CASSLVGEYTQYF
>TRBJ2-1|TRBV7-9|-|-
TGTGCCAGCAGCCAGGAGGAAGCCTACAATGAGCAGTTCTTC
CASSQEEAYNEQFF
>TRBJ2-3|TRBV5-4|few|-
TGTGCCAGCAGCTTGACCCGTGGGGGGGCTACGCAGTATTTT
CASSLTRGGATQYF
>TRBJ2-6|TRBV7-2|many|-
TGTGCCAGCAGCTTAGACCTGGGGGGGCATGGGGCCAACGTCCTGACTTTC
CASSLDLGGHGANVLTF
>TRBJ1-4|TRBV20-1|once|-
TGCAGTGCTAGAGTGGGACGAAATGAAAAACTGTTTTTT
CSARVGRNEKLFF
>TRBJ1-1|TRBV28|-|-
TGTGCCAGCACCATTGGGGGCGCGGAAGACACTGAAGCTTTCTTT
CASTIGGAEDTEAFF
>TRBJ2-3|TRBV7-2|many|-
TGTGCCAGCAGCACTCGGAATACGCAGTATTTT
CASSTRNTQYF
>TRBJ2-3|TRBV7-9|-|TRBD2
TGTGCCAGCAGCTCGACTAGCGATAGCACAGATACGCAGTATTTT
CASSSTSDSTDTQYF
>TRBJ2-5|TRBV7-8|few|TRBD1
TGTGCCAGCAACGATTACCGGGACAGGGAAGAGACCCAGTACTTC
CASNDYRDREETQYF
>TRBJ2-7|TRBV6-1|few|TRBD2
TGTGCCAGCAGCCGTCTTTTGGCGGGAGTTGTCGAGCAGTACTTC
CASSRLLAGVVEQYF
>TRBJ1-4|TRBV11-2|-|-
TGTGCCAGCAGCTTGAGTAGGGGCAATGAAAAACTGTTTTTT
CASSLSRGNEKLFF
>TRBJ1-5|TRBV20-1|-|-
TGCAGTGCTAGAAGGGCAGGGAATCAGCCCCAGCATTTT
CSARRAGNQPQHF
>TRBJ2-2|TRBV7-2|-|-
TGTGCCAGCAGCAAGGACACCGACACCGGGGAGCTGTTTTTT
CASSKDTDTGELFF
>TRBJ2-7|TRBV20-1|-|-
TGCAGTGCTAGACCGGCGGGACTTAACTACGAGCAGTACTTC
CSARPAGLNYEQYF
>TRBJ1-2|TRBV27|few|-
TGTGCCAGCAGTTTATTGTCCCGTAACTTGAACTATGGCTACACCTTC
CASSLLSRNLNYGYTF
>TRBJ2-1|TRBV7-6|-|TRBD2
TGTGCCAGCAGCTTAAATTATTACGAAACTAGCGGGATTTCATGGGAGCAGTTCTTC
CASSLNYYETSGISWEQFF
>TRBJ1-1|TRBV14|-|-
TGTGCCAGCAGCCAAGATAACCAGGGGTGGGGCACTGAAGCTTTCTTT
CASSQDNQGWGTEAFF
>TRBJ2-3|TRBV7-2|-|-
TGTGCCAGCAGCTTAGGGCTTCCAGATACGCAGTATTTT
CASSLGLPDTQYF
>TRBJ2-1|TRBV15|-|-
TGTGCCACCAGCAGAGAAATGCCAGGTATTAGGAACAATGAGCAGTTCTTC
CATSREMPGIRNNEQFF
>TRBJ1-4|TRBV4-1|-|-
TGCGCCAGCAGCTACCCAGGGTCAACTAATGAAAAACTGTTTTTT
CASSYPGSTNEKLFF
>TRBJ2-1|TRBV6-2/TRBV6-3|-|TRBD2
TGTGCCAGCAGTTACCCGACCGGACTAGCGGAGCAGTTCTTC
CASSYPTGLAEQFF
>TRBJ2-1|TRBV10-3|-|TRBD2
TGTGCCATCATAGACGGCAAAGGGGAGGGCAACAATGAGCAGTTCTTC
CAIIDGKGEGNNEQFF
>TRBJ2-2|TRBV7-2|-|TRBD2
TGTGCCAGCAGCTTAGAGCGGGAGTATCCCTACACCGGGGAGCTGTTTTTT
CASSLEREYPYTGELFF
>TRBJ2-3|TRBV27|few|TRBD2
TGTGCCAGCAGTATCGTAGCGGGAGACGCAGATACGCAGTATTTT
CASSIVAGDADTQYF
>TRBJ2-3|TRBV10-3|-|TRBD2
TGTGCCATCGTGGGGACTAGCGGGATGGGAGATACGCAGTATTTT
CAIVGTSGMGDTQYF
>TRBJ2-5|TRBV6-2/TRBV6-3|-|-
TGTGCCAGCAGTGACCAAATGGCGGAGACCCAGTACTTC
CASSDQMAETQYF
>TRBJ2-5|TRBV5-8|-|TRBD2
TGTGCCAGCAGCGTGGGGTCCGGGAGGGAAGAGACCCAGTACTTC
CASSVGSGREETQYF
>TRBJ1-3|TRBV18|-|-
TGTGCCAGCTCACCACCGGGACGGAGCTCTGGAAACACCATATATTTT
CASSPPGRSSGNTIYF
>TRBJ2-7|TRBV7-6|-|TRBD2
TGTGCCAGCAGCTTTCTAGCGGGAGTGGACGAGCAGTACTTC
CASSFLAGVDEQYF
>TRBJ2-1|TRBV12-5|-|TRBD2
TGTGCTAGTGGGGGACTAGCGGCTGAGCAGTTCTTC
CASGGLAAEQFF
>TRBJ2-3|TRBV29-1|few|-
TGCAGCGTGGACCGGGACGCCTCTAGCACAGATACGCAGTATTTT
CSVDRDASSTDTQYF
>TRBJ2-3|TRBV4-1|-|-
TGCGCCAGCAGCCAAGGTGCAGCCACAGATACGCAGTATTTT
CASSQGAATDTQYF
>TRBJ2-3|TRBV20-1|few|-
TGCAGTGCTAGAAGAGATACGCAGTATTTT
CSARRDTQYF
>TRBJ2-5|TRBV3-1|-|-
TGTGCCAGCAGCCGAAATGGGGAGACCCAGTACTTC
CASSRNGETQYF
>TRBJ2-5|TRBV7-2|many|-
TGTGCCAGCAGCTTAGAGGCGGGGTATAGGGTAGAGACCCAGTACTTC
CASSLEAGYRVETQYF
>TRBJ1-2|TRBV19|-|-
TGTGCCAGTATTGGACCGAGCTATGGCTACACCTTC
CASIGPSYGYTF
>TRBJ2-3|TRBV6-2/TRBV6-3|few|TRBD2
TGTGCCAGCAGTTTCTCTCGGGAGGACCCCACAGATACGCAGTATTTT
CASSFSREDPTDTQYF
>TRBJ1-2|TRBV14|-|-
TGTGCCAGCAGCCAAGTTGGCAGGACGACTAACTATGGCTACACCTTC
CASSQVGRTTNYGYTF
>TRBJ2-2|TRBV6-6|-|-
TGTGCCAGCAGACGCGCACAGGTGGTGAGGGAGCTGTTTTTT
CASRRAQVVRELFF
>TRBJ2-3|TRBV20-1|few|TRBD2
TGCAGTGCCGGGGGGGGGACAGATACGCAGTATTTT
CSAGGGTDTQYF
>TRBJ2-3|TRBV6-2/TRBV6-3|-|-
TGTGCCAGCAGTTACTCACAGGGTCGTTCGAGCACAGATACGCAGTATTTT
CASSYSQGRSSTDTQYF